These 19 T cell receptor beta chains were all obtained from the same sample, sequenced in a study of OX40 agonist ivuxolimab in advanced cancers. Clones were sequenced by immunoSEQ multiplex PCR, and TCRdb holds only the in-frame ones, with some missing. The profile shows about 64,000 clones, roughly 80% of them singletons. The specimen comprised CD4+ or CD8+ T cells sorted from blood, sampled in a trial of the OX40 agonist ivuxolimab. Receptors originate from an adult with an advanced solid tumor such as melanoma, head and neck, liver or kidney cancer.

This clone turned up a few times. The chain recombines TRBV2 with TRBJ2-7; 9 bases align to TRBD1. Losses at the gene ends were 5 bases for V and 1 base for J; bases not matched to a gene: 9. The germline gives CDR1 SNHLY, CDR2 FYNNEI. This CDR3 is 16 amino acids long. CDR3 nucleotides: TGTGCCAGCAGTATCAGTGGGACAGGGCTATCCTACGAGCAGTACTTC. It specifies CASSISGTGLSYEQYF. Drawing the rest from reference TRBV2 and TRBJ2-7, the complete variable domain is EPEVTQTPSHQVTQMGQEVILRCVPISNHLYFYWYRQILGQKVEFLVSFYNNEISEKSEIFDDQFSVERPDGSNFTLKIRSTKLEDSAMYFCASSISGTGLSYEQYFGPGTRLTVT.

The V call is TRBV4-3, the J call TRBJ2-7; 7 bases are shared with TRBD1. V trimming: 1 base; J trimming: 1 base; junction bases outside the gene matches: 10. From germline, CDR1 is LGHNA and CDR2 YSLEER. The CDR3 is 17 residues long. The CDR3 sequence: CASSQADDRAVSYEQYF. The CDR3 DNA sequence: TGCGCCAGCAGCCAAGCGGACGACAGGGCAGTGTCCTACGAGCAGTACTTC.

The chain carries TRBV27 and TRBJ2-4; D may correspond to TRBD1 or TRBD2 (6 bases each). Per the germline V gene, CDR1 is MNHEY and CDR2 is SMNVEV (reference sequence). Trimming removed 3 bases at V and 9 bases at J, with 15 bases between. The length of the CDR3 is 14 residues. This chain's CDR3 is CASSFGGGPGIQYF. The CDR3 region has the DNA TGTGCCAGCAGTTTTGGTGGGGGGCCGGGCATTCAGTACTTC.

V gene TRBV7-8 combines with J gene TRBJ2-4; D may correspond to TRBD1 or TRBD2 (5 bases each). V was pared by 0 bases and J by 3 bases, with 9 bases between. The CDR3 is 15 residues long. Germline values: CDR1 SGHVS, CDR2 FQNEAQ. The DNA for the CDR3 is TGTGCCAGCAGCTTAGCTGGGGCGGGCAAAAACATTCAGTACTTC. Translation: CASSLAGAGKNIQYF. Using reference TRBV7-8 and TRBJ2-4 for the parts outside the CDR3, the full variable domain is GAGVSQSPRYKVAKRGQDVALRCDPISGHVSLFWYQQALGQGPEFLTYFQNEAQLDKSGLPSDRFFAERPEGSVSTLKIQRTQQEDSAVYLCASSLAGAGKNIQYFGAGTRLSVL.

This chain connects TRBV2 to TRBJ1-1, with D possibly TRBD1 on 6 matching bases. V shed 7 bases and J shed 1 base, with 10 bases lying between them. The length of the CDR3 is 13 residues. CDR1 SNHLY and CDR2 FYNNEI come from the germline V gene. The CDR3 sequence: CASMSDRNTEAFF. CDR3 nucleotide sequence: TGTGCCAGCATGTCGGACAGGAACACTGAAGCTTTCTTT.

A single count supports this clone. This chain connects TRBV7-9 to TRBJ1-4, with no clear D. The CDR3 sequence is 12 residues long. The V end lost 5 bases, the J end lost 8 bases, and 9 bases lay between the germline ends. Germline V gene lookup returns CDR1 SEHNR and CDR2 FQNEAQ (reference sequence). Here the CDR3 reads CASSPESEKLFF. Written as DNA, the CDR3 is TGTGCCAGCAGCCCCGAATCGGAAAAACTGTTTTTT. Using reference TRBV7-9 and TRBJ1-4 for the parts outside the CDR3, the full variable domain is DTGVSQNPRHKITKRGQNVTFRCDPISEHNRLYWYRQTLGQGPEFLTYFQNEAQLEKSRLLSDRFSAERPKGSFSTLEIQRTEQGDSAMYLCASSPESEKLFFGSGTQLSVL.

The J gene is TRBJ1-2, the V gene TRBV19; 7 bases are a match to TRBD1. Per the germline V gene, CDR1 is LNHDA and CDR2 is SQIVND (reference sequence). The CDR3 sequence is 16 residues long. V lost 1 base to trimming and J lost 0 bases; unmatched junction nucleotides: 5. The CDR3 spells CASSIGTGTANYGYTF. The CDR3 nucleotides are TGTGCCAGTAGTATAGGTACCGGGACAGCTAACTATGGCTACACCTTC.

The CDR3 DNA is TGTGCCAGCAGTAGGGGGTGGACTAATGAAAAACTGTTTTTT. Translated, it gives CASSRGWTNEKLFF. The V gene is TRBV6-5, the J gene TRBJ1-4; a weak D match, TRBD1 (6 bases). V lost 5 bases, J lost 2 bases, and 9 bases lay in between. CDR3 length: 14 residues. The germline CDR1 and CDR2 sequences are MNHEY and SVGAGI.

This chain uses TRBV18 with TRBJ2-1; possible D gene TRBD1, 5 bases. The CDR3 is made up of 12 amino acids. Germline assignment: CDR1 KGHSH and CDR2 LQKENI. Trimming stripped 3 bases from V and 9 bases from J, with 9 bases between. CDR3 in amino acids: CASSPGQGEQFF. CDR3 nucleotide sequence: TGTGCCAGCTCACCCGGTCAGGGTGAGCAGTTCTTC. The variable domain in full, completed from reference TRBV18 and TRBJ2-1, reads NAGVMQNPRHLVRRRGQEARLRCSPMKGHSHVYWYRQLPEEGLKFMVYLQKENIIDESGMPKERFSAEFPKEGPSILRIQQVVRGDSAAYFCASSPGQGEQFFGPGTRLTVL.

There are a few counts of this clone. The chain has TRBV7-3 and TRBJ1-5; TRBD1 aligns across 8 bases. The CDR3 runs 13 residues. Trimming took 11 bases from V and 4 from J; bases not matched to a gene: 7. The V gene's germline CDR1 is SGHTA and CDR2 FQGTGA. Here the CDR3 reads CAGGQGSNQPQHF. CDR3 nucleotide sequence: TGTGCCGGCGGACAGGGAAGTAATCAGCCCCAGCATTTT.

This clone appeared a single time. CDR3 coding DNA: TGTGCCAGCCGACTTTTACCCGAGACTGAAGCTTTCTTT. Translating it yields CASRLLPETEAFF. The chain is built from TRBV19 and TRBJ1-1; D gene unclear. V was cut by 9 bases and J by 5 bases, with 16 bases left in between. The CDR3 extends over 13 amino acids. Per germline, CDR1 LNHDA and CDR2 SQIVND (reference sequence).

V is TRBV6-6 and J is TRBJ2-1; D might be TRBD1 (6 bases). From germline, CDR1 is MNHNY and CDR2 SVGAGI (reference sequence). The ends were cut back, 4 bases at V and 6 bases at J, with 7 bases in the middle. This CDR3 region has 12 residues. The CDR3, as DNA: TGTGCCAGCAGTTCACAGGGCAATGAGCAGTTCTTC. Translated: CASSSQGNEQFF.

The chain uses TRBV19 and TRBJ2-7; TRBD1 aligns across 7 bases. The germline CDR1 and CDR2 sequences are LNHDA and SQIVND (reference sequence). Trimming cost V 5 bases and J 1 base; bases outside gene matches: 8. The CDR3 runs to 15 residues. The CDR3 is CASSYRGHSSYEQYF. Here the CDR3 DNA reads TGTGCCAGTAGTTACAGGGGCCACTCATCCTACGAGCAGTACTTC. Using reference TRBV19 and TRBJ2-7 for the parts outside the CDR3, the full variable domain is DGGITQSPKYLFRKEGQNVTLSCEQNLNHDAMYWYRQDPGQGLRLIYYSQIVNDFQKGDIAEGYSVSREKKESFPLTVTSAQKNPTAFYLCASSYRGHSSYEQYFGPGTRLTVT.

J is TRBJ2-7 and V is TRBV13; D may be TRBD2 (5 bases). Trimming removed 0 bases from V and 3 bases from J, with 12 bases in between. Germline V gene sequence: CDR1 PRHDT, CDR2 FYEKMQ (reference sequence). The CDR3 extends over 15 amino acids. The CDR3 nucleotides are TGTGCCAGCAGCTTAGGACGGGGAATCCACTACGAGCAGTACTTC. This codes for CASSLGRGIHYEQYF.

The chain has TRBV7-9 and TRBJ2-1, with 7 nucleotides matching TRBD1. Germline lookup yields CDR1 SEHNR and CDR2 FQNEAQ (reference sequence). V gave up 1 base and J gave up 4 bases; unmatched junction bases: 4. This CDR3 is built from 15 residues. The CDR3: CASSLGQGTYNEQFF. CDR3 coding DNA: TGTGCCAGCAGCTTAGGACAGGGAACTTACAATGAGCAGTTCTTC.

This clone was seen only once. The chain combines TRBV12-5 with TRBJ1-1; D is undetermined. This CDR3 contains 14 residues. CDR1 and CDR2 (germline): LGHNT, FRNRAP. Trimming took 1 base from V and 0 from J, leaving 6 bases between them. This CDR3 is CASGLGDLNTEAFF. DNA for the CDR3: TGTGCTAGTGGTTTGGGTGATTTGAACACTGAAGCTTTCTTT.

This rearrangement joins TRBV30 to TRBJ2-4; a possible D gene is TRBD1 (5 bases). This CDR3 comprises 15 residues. Germline CDR1 is GTSNPN and CDR2 is SVGIG (reference sequence). V shed 3 bases and J shed 0 bases, with 12 bases lying between them. The CDR3 is CAWSPTGLAKNIQYF. The CDR3 bases are TGTGCCTGGAGCCCAACAGGTTTAGCCAAAAACATTCAGTACTTC.

The chain couples TRBV2 to TRBJ2-3; D perhaps matches TRBD1 (6 bases). Germline V gene lookup returns CDR1 SNHLY and CDR2 FYNNEI. The CDR3 length is 13 residues. Trimming removed 8 bases at V and 9 bases at J, with 18 bases between. CDR3 sequence reads: CASEQGASMTQYF. CDR3 nucleotide sequence: TGTGCCAGCGAACAGGGCGCGTCCATGACGCAGTATTTT.

The chain links TRBV7-6 to TRBJ1-2, with no clear D. V lost 4 bases and J lost 4, with 19 bases in between. The CDR3 is 16 residues long. Germline V gene sequence: CDR1 SGHVS, CDR2 FNYEAQ. CDR3: CASSSTQHGRLYGYTF. In DNA, the CDR3 is TGTGCCAGCAGCTCCACCCAGCACGGTAGGCTCTATGGCTACACCTTC.